This entry lists 13 T cell receptor beta chains sequenced from one sample in a study of T cells in Graves' hyperthyroidism and ophthalmopathy. The CDR3 regions of TCR beta were amplified from RNA transcripts. Carried out on the TCR CDR3, a first-round RT-PCR used the HTBI primer set. TCRdb analysed the multiplex PCR reads with MiXCR anew, one entry per CDR3 protein. The sample lists approximately 520,000 distinct CDR3 sequences; roughly a quarter were seen once. The sequenced sample consisted of blood. These receptor sequences come from a woman aged 25-40 years with Graves' ophthalmopathy.

This clonotype appeared a few times. This sequence joins TRBV25-1 and TRBJ2-2; D is unresolved. CDR3 length: 13 amino acids. Germline V lookup: CDR1 MGHDK, CDR2 SYGVNS. V lost 4 bases and J 5 bases, leaving 8 bases between the germline ends. CDR3 DNA: TGTGCCAGCAGTGCCCTCCAAACCGGGGAGCTGTTTTTT. This translates into CASSALQTGELFF.

This clonotype was counted at least ten times. This chain joins TRBV4-1 and TRBJ2-7, with a possible D match to TRBD1 (5 bases). The CDR3 is made up of 14 amino acids. Trimming removed 4 bases from V and 3 bases from J, with 13 bases in between. Germline lookup yields CDR1 MGHRA and CDR2 YSYEKL. For the CDR3, the DNA is TGCGCCAGCAGCCTCATACACGACAGCTACGAGCAGTACTTC. Its protein product is CASSLIHDSYEQYF.

This rearrangement joins TRBV20-1 to TRBJ1-2, with 10 nucleotides matching TRBD1. The CDR3 is 14 residues long. The ends lost 5 bases at V and 3 bases at J; junction bases unmatched: 6. From germline, CDR1 is DFQATT and CDR2 SNEGSKA (reference sequence). The CDR3 protein is CSAESDRGYYGYTF. The CDR3 DNA follows: TGCAGTGCTGAGTCGGACAGGGGGTACTATGGCTACACCTTC.

This clonotype was picked up many times. The V and J genes are TRBV12-3 or TRBV12-4 and TRBJ2-7; no reliable D call. V was cut by 0 bases and J by 2 bases, with 5 bases left in between. The length of the CDR3 is 13 residues. The CDR3 region has the DNA TGTGCCAGCAGTTTAGCGGAAACCTACGAGCAGTACTTC. As protein: CASSLAETYEQYF.

The CDR3 loop is CASSFAVRNTIYF. The CDR3 DNA reads TGTGCCAGCAGTTTCGCGGTGAGAAACACCATATATTTT. The genes are TRBV12-3 or TRBV12-4 and TRBJ1-3; no definite D call. V lost 3 bases, J lost 5 bases, and 8 bases lay in between. The CDR3 has 13 residues.

The chain carries TRBV19 and TRBJ1-6, with D perhaps TRBD1 (5 bases). Germline CDR1 reads LNHDA; CDR2 reads SQIVND (reference sequence). V was cut by 9 bases and J by 9 bases, with 12 bases left in between. This CDR3 is 12 amino acids long. CDR3 DNA: TGTGCCAGCAGGGACTGGGGTTCACCCCTCCACTTT. Translated: CASRDWGSPLHF.

This clonotype was observed once. The J gene is TRBJ1-1, the V gene TRBV12-3 or TRBV12-4; perhaps TRBD1 as D (6 bases). With 4 bases removed from V and 6 bases from J, the gap between germline ends came to 21 bases. CDR3 size: 16 residues. The CDR3 reads CASSSIPGASGPEAFF. The CDR3 DNA sequence: TGTGCCAGCAGTTCCATCCCGGGGGCAAGCGGGCCTGAAGCTTTCTTT.

At least ten counts were recorded for this clonotype. This chain joins TRBV14 and TRBJ2-7; 10 bases align to TRBD1. This CDR3 comprises 17 residues. In germline, CDR1 is SGHDN, CDR2 FVKESK. The V and J ends lost 0 bases and 3 bases, in that order; junction bases with no gene match: 8. The CDR3: CASSQDRRDRGDYEQYF. The CDR3 DNA reads as TGTGCCAGCAGCCAAGATAGGAGGGACAGGGGCGACTACGAGCAGTACTTC.

This clonotype was counted only a few times. Written as DNA, the CDR3 is TGCAGCGTTGGGCCTCCGGGGGGAGAGACCCAGTACTTC. It translates to CSVGPPGGETQYF. The chain has TRBV29-1 and TRBJ2-5; 7 positions match TRBD2. The CDR3 contains 13 residues. V shed 4 bases, J shed 4 bases, and the junction held 6 bases outside the gene matches. Germline V CDR1 and CDR2: SQVTM, ANQGSEA.

This clonotype was found many times. The rearrangement links TRBV18 to TRBJ2-2; 7 bases are a match to TRBD2. V was pared by 3 bases and J by 0 bases, with 7 bases of the junction left unmatched. Per germline, CDR1 KGHSH and CDR2 LQKENI. CDR3 size: 17 residues. CDR3: CASSPAASGPNTGELFF. CDR3 DNA: TGTGCCAGCTCACCGGCTGCTAGCGGACCGAACACCGGGGAGCTGTTTTTT.

The gene calls are TRBV20-1 and TRBJ1-5, with 9 bases aligning to TRBD1. This CDR3 contains 15 residues. Per the germline V gene, CDR1 is DFQATT and CDR2 is SNEGSKA (reference sequence). V shed 2 bases, J shed 6 bases, and the junction held 8 bases outside the gene matches. CDR3 DNA sequence: TGCAGTGCTAGACTCGGGACAGGGATGGGTCAGCCCCAGCATTTT. It encodes CSARLGTGMGQPQHF.

The CDR3 reads CASSFYLQGRDQPQHF. CDR3 nucleotides: TGTGCCAGCAGCTTTTATCTCCAGGGACGGGATCAGCCCCAGCATTTT. The J gene is TRBJ1-5, the V gene TRBV5-6, with D possibly TRBD1 on 5 matching bases. CDR1 and CDR2 from the germline V gene are SGHDT and YYEEEE. Between the trimmed V and J ends, which lost 2 bases and 5 bases, there was a span of 17 bases. The CDR3 contains 16 residues.

Regarding this clonotype: One end of the junction fails to match germline, which may point to a read error. V and J are TRBV6-1 and TRBJ1-2; D gene ambiguous. Per the germline V gene, CDR1 is MNHNS and CDR2 is SASEGT. The CDR3 loop spans 14 amino acids. Here the CDR3 reads CASNLGLGDYGYTF. The CDR3 region has the DNA TGTGCCAGCAACCTAGGACTGGGCGACTATGGTTACACCTTC.